A single sample gave rise to the 10 T cell receptor beta chains below, sequenced in a study of tumor and adjacent non-tumor tissue in lung cancer. TCRbeta libraries were built with three rounds of nested PCR, modified from ARM-PCR. Each CDR3 protein gets one entry after TCRdb re-called the multiplex PCR reads with MiXCR. The top ten hold about 27% of the sample, which has roughly 75,000 distinct CDR3 sequences, approximately 68% seen once. The template was RNA from unsorted bulk tissue. More than 3 cm separated this lung sample from the edge of the tumor. The sequenced sample was distant non-tumor lung tissue. All receptors derive from a woman in her forties or fifties with non-small cell lung cancer.

Turning to this clonotype: A much larger clone lies a single base off, so this may be a read error. The V and J genes are TRBV5-4 and TRBJ1-6; D uncertain. The CDR3 is 15 amino acids. Germline values: CDR1 SGHNT, CDR2 YYREEE (reference sequence). CDR3 DNA: TGTGCCAGCAGTGATTCGTTCGGATCGGTTTCACCCATCCACTTT. It is translated as CASSDSFGSVSPIHF.

Details on this clonotype: Being one base from a much bigger clone, this may be a read error. This chain links TRBV10-3 with TRBJ2-1, with 11 positions matching TRBD2. V dropped 7 bases and J dropped 8; count of bases not matched to a gene: 7. Germline loops: CDR1 ENHRY, CDR2 SYGVKD. CDR3 size: 14 residues. The CDR3 DNA reads TGTGCCATCAAGCCTAGCGGGAGGATCCATGAGCAGTTCTTC. It yields the protein CAIKPSGRIHEQFF.

The chain links TRBV10-3 to TRBJ2-3; 7 nucleotides match TRBD1. The length of the CDR3 is 13 residues. The V gene's germline CDR1 is ENHRY and CDR2 SYGVKD. After removal of 5 bases from V and 15 bases from J, the junction contained 14 bases not matched to a gene. The CDR3 spells CAISKGAEDMHYF. Written as DNA, the CDR3 is TGTGCCATCAGTAAGGGGGCGGAAGATATGCACTATTTT.

This clonotype was seen ten or more times. The CDR3 DNA reads as TGTGCCAGCAGTGAATGGAGTAGGGACAATCAGCCCCAGCATTTT. Amino acids: CASSEWSRDNQPQHF. The chain links TRBV6-1 to TRBJ1-5; D gene uncertain. Trimming removed 2 bases at V and 3 bases at J, with 11 bases between. Germline CDR1 is MNHNS and CDR2 is SASEGT. The CDR3 length is 15 residues.

Worth noting for this clonotype: A junction end diverges from the germline sequence, so it may reflect a read error. The chain couples TRBV19 to TRBJ1-2, with TRBD1 identical over 11 bases. CDR3 length: 14 residues. The germline gives CDR1 LNHDA, CDR2 SQIVND (reference sequence). The CDR3 coding sequence is TGTGCCAGTAGTACGGACAGGGGGCTAGATGGCTGCACCTTC. It yields the protein CASSTDRGLDGCTF.

To note about this clonotype: A read error is possible here, since a much larger clone lies one base away. This sequence joins TRBV20-1 and TRBJ2-1; TRBD2 matches at 11 bases. J gave up 8 bases and V 3 bases, and 12 bases lay outside the gene matches. Germline values: CDR1 DFQATT, CDR2 SNEGSKA (reference sequence). The CDR3 is made up of 16 amino acids. CDR3 sequence (DNA): TGCAGTGCTAGTAATCAACTAGCGGGAGCTAACTATGAGCAGTTCTTC. Translation gives CSASNQLAGANYEQFF.

In its sample, this clonotype was seen once. V and J are TRBV11-2 and TRBJ2-1, with 11 positions matching TRBD2. Looked up from germline, CDR1 is SGHAT and CDR2 is FQNNGV. V was clipped by 5 bases and J by 10 bases; unmatched bases: 13. CDR3 size: 16 residues. The CDR3 region has the DNA TGTGCCAGCAGCATAATGACAGGGACTAGCGGAACAGAGCAGTTCTTC. It encodes CASSIMTGTSGTEQFF.

This clonotype was seen repeatedly, ten times or more. V is TRBV10-3 and J is TRBJ2-7; the match to TRBD1 covers 8 bases. The CDR3 spans 15 residues. Germline CDR1 and CDR2: ENHRY and SYGVKD. V shed 4 bases and J 0 bases; nucleotides not matched to a gene: 5. The DNA for the CDR3 is TGTGCCATCAGTGCCGGACAGGGCTTCTCCTACGAGCAGTACTTC. Its protein is CAISAGQGFSYEQYF.

The CDR3 DNA sequence: TGCAGCGTTGTTAGAAACTCTTGGAACACCATATATTTT. This sequence encodes CSVVRNSWNTIYF. This rearrangement joins TRBV29-1 to TRBJ1-3, with D unclear. This CDR3 spans 13 amino acids. Germline values: CDR1 SQVTM, CDR2 ANQGSEA. Between the trimmed V and J ends, which lost 4 bases and 7 bases, there was a span of 14 bases.

This clonotype was counted ten times or more. The chain is built from TRBV6-1 and TRBJ2-7; 7 bases agree with TRBD1. CDR1 and CDR2 (germline): MNHNS, SASEGT. CDR3 length: 17 residues. Trimming at V came to 2 bases and at J to 0 bases, leaving 10 bases not matched to a gene. The chain's CDR3 is CASSEPRTGPSSYEQYF. CDR3 bases: TGTGCCAGCAGTGAACCAAGGACAGGCCCGAGCTCCTACGAGCAGTACTTC.